A single sample gave rise to the 20 T cell receptor beta chains below, sequenced in a study of STAT5B mutations in CD4+ large granular lymphocyte leukemia. Libraries were prepared by immunoSEQ multiplex PCR; TCRdb keeps only in-frame clonotypes and omits some of them. In the table there are about 33,000 clones, around nine tenths of which are singletons. The sequenced sample was CD4+ T cells from blood buffy coats. These TCRs come from a human donor in good health.

The chain couples TRBV29-1 to TRBJ2-5, with D tentatively TRBD1 (5 bases). The CDR3 has 12 amino acids. V gave up 3 bases and J gave up 5 bases, with 10 bases separating them. Germline values: CDR1 SQVTM, CDR2 ANQGSEA. The CDR3 here is CSVDRVGETQYF. The CDR3 coding sequence is TGCAGCGTTGACAGGGTGGGGGAGACCCAGTACTTC.

The V and J genes are TRBV28 and TRBJ1-5, with D possibly matching TRBD1 (6 bases). Trimming cost V 4 bases and J 0 bases, with 13 bases left between them. The CDR3 is made up of 16 amino acids. The germline CDR1 and CDR2 sequences are MDHEN and SYDVKM. CDR3 loop: CASSSNWGASNQPQHF. The DNA of the CDR3 is TGTGCCAGCAGTTCCAATTGGGGGGCTAGCAATCAGCCCCAGCATTTT.

This sequence joins TRBV10-3 and TRBJ2-5; 8 bases map to TRBD1. V gave up 6 bases and J gave up 4 bases; unmatched junction bases: 7. The CDR3 totals 14 residues. Germline CDR1 is ENHRY and CDR2 is SYGVKD. DNA of the CDR3: TGTGCCATCAGCGTACAGGGGGGTGGAGAGACCCAGTACTTC. This translates into CAISVQGGGETQYF.

This chain connects TRBV7-9 to TRBJ2-3, with 12 bases matching TRBD2. J was trimmed by 6 bases and V by 6 bases; bases with no gene match: 7. The CDR3 length is 15 residues. CDR1 and CDR2 from the germline V gene are SEHNR and FQNEAQ (reference sequence). Here the CDR3 reads CASRASGRAGDTQYF. The CDR3, as DNA: TGTGCCAGCAGGGCTAGCGGGAGGGCAGGTGATACGCAGTATTTT.

V gene TRBV11-2 combines with J gene TRBJ2-5; D uncertain. TRBJ2-7 explains the end of the DNA better; the J call may be wrong. Germline assignment: CDR1 SGHAT and CDR2 FQNNGV. This CDR3 is built from 19 residues. In DNA, the CDR3 is TGTGCCAGCAGCCCCCAGCCCCGCTCCGATAGACAACTACGGGCCGAGCAGTACTTC. This gives the protein CASSPQPRSDRQLRAEQYF.

The chain is built from TRBV19 and TRBJ2-3, with 7 bases aligning to TRBD2. The germline V gene has CDR1 LNHDA and CDR2 SQIVND (reference sequence). Trimming cost V 5 bases and J 4 bases; bases outside gene matches: 3. The CDR3 length is 13 residues. The CDR3 protein is CASSLAGADTQYF. The CDR3 coding sequence is TGTGCCAGTAGTTTGGCGGGAGCAGATACGCAGTATTTT. Together with reference TRBV19 and TRBJ2-3, the CDR3 gives the full variable domain: DGGITQSPKYLFRKEGQNVTLSCEQNLNHDAMYWYRQDPGQGLRLIYYSQIVNDFQKGDIAEGYSVSREKKESFPLTVTSAQKNPTAFYLCASSLAGADTQYFGPGTRLTVL.

On this clone: This CDR3 is also generated by other DNA sequences in the sample. V usage is TRBV19 and J usage is TRBJ1-5; TRBD1 matches 7 bases. V was clipped by 7 bases and J by 3 bases; unmatched bases: 3. The CDR3 totals 13 residues. The V gene's germline CDR1 is LNHDA and CDR2 SQIVND (reference sequence). For the CDR3, the DNA is TGTGCCAGTAAGGGACAGTACAATCAGCCCCAGCATTTT. It yields the protein CASKGQYNQPQHF.

This chain uses TRBV6-1 with TRBJ2-1, with D perhaps assigned TRBD1 or TRBD2 (5 bases each). The CDR3 contains 13 residues. With 5 bases removed from V and 4 bases from J, the gap between germline ends came to 9 bases. The germline CDR1 and CDR2 sequences are MNHNS and SASEGT. The CDR3 sequence: CASSRDQYNEQFF. The CDR3 DNA reads TGTGCCAGCAGTCGGGACCAGTACAATGAGCAGTTCTTC.

The rearrangement joins TRBV4-2 to TRBJ2-7; maybe TRBD1 (5 bases). The CDR3 runs 14 residues. CDR1 is LGHNA and CDR2 is YNFKEQ in the germline V gene. Trimming cost V 4 bases and J 1 base, with 11 bases left between them. The CDR3 region has the DNA TGTGCCAGCAGCCCTGGGGCAGTGTCCTACGAGCAGTACTTC. Translation gives CASSPGAVSYEQYF.

The rearrangement joins TRBV5-6 to TRBJ1-1, with D perhaps TRBD1 (5 bases). V was trimmed by 4 bases and J by 4 bases, leaving 11 bases between them. The CDR3 extends over 13 amino acids. Germline V CDR1 and CDR2: SGHDT, YYEEEE. The CDR3 sequence: CASSRRGATEAFF. The CDR3 DNA follows: TGTGCCAGCAGCCGCAGAGGGGCCACTGAAGCTTTCTTT.

This rearrangement joins TRBV18 to TRBJ2-7; the D gene is possibly TRBD2 (6 bases). This CDR3 contains 16 residues. CDR1 and CDR2 from the germline V gene are KGHSH and LQKENI. V dropped 3 bases and J dropped 1 base, with 16 bases sitting between them. DNA for the CDR3: TGTGCCAGCTCACCCAAGCTCCCTAGCGCATCCTACGAGCAGTACTTC. Amino acid sequence: CASSPKLPSASYEQYF.

This chain links TRBV10-1 with TRBJ2-1; D not certain. CDR1 is WNHNN, CDR2 SYGVQD, per germline (reference sequence). This CDR3 is built from 16 residues. V was clipped by 4 bases and J by 2 bases, with 15 bases between them. CDR3 loop: CASSVLQTTTYNEQFF. CDR3 sequence (DNA): TGCGCCAGCAGTGTCCTCCAGACAACCACCTACAATGAGCAGTTCTTC.

The genes are TRBV20-1 and TRBJ2-7; tentatively, D is TRBD1 (7 bases). Germline values: CDR1 DFQATT, CDR2 SNEGSKA (reference sequence). This CDR3 is 11 amino acids long. CDR3 sequence: CSGQEGYEQYF. The CDR3 coding sequence is TGCAGCGGACAGGAGGGCTACGAGCAGTACTTC.

The chain combines TRBV6-1 with TRBJ2-1, with TRBD2 matching over 15 bases. The CDR3 length is 19 residues. The ends lost 2 bases at V and 6 bases at J; junction bases unmatched: 11. CDR1 and CDR2 (germline): MNHNS, SASEGT. In nucleotides, the CDR3 is TGTGCCAGCAGTGAATACCGGACTAGCGGGAGGGCAAGTAGCAATGAGCAGTTCTTC. Its protein product is CASSEYRTSGRASSNEQFF.

The V and J genes are TRBV29-1 and TRBJ1-2; a weak D match, TRBD1 (5 bases). In germline, CDR1 is SQVTM, CDR2 ANQGSEA. The V end was cut by 4 bases, the J end by 8 bases, with 11 bases between. The CDR3 has 11 residues. The DNA for the CDR3 is TGCAGCGTTGGGGGGGGGTTCGGCTACACCTTC. Translated: CSVGGGFGYTF. Supplemented by reference TRBV29-1 and TRBJ1-2, the full variable domain reads SAVISQKPSRDICQRGTSLTIQCQVDSQVTMMFWYRQQPGQSLTLIATANQGSEATYESGFVIDKFPISRPNLTFSTLTVSNMSPEDSSIYLCSVGGGFGYTFGSGTRLTVV.

This clone was counted a few times. The chain joins TRBV6-5 to TRBJ1-1; possibly TRBD1 for D (6 bases). Between the trimmed V and J ends, which lost 7 bases and 0 bases, there was a span of 12 bases. Germline CDR1 is MNHEY and CDR2 is SVGAGI. This CDR3 comprises 14 residues. The CDR3 reads CASTTGGLNTEAFF. The CDR3 DNA is TGTGCCAGCACCACGGGGGGCTTGAACACTGAAGCTTTCTTT.

This chain links TRBV6-1 with TRBJ1-2, with D maybe TRBD1 (5 bases). Germline V gives CDR1 MNHNS, CDR2 SASEGT. Trimming removed 1 base from V and 8 bases from J, with 11 bases in between. This CDR3 has 13 amino acids. CDR3 nucleotide sequence: TGTGCCAGCAGTGAAGTGGGTAGGGACGGCTACACCTTC. Encoded protein: CASSEVGRDGYTF.

The chain has TRBV2 and TRBJ1-5; D is possibly TRBD1 (5 bases). The CDR3 length is 14 residues. Trimming removed 5 bases at V and 0 bases at J, with 8 bases between. Per the germline V gene, CDR1 is SNHLY and CDR2 is FYNNEI. CDR3 sequence: CASSQDTSNQPQHF. CDR3 sequence (DNA): TGTGCCAGCAGTCAGGACACTAGCAATCAGCCCCAGCATTTT.

DNA for the CDR3: TGTGCCAGCAGGCAAGGACCAGCGATTGCCGGGGAGCTGTTTTTT. This translates into CASRQGPAIAGELFF. The chain couples TRBV6-5 to TRBJ2-2; no clear D gene. Germline loops: CDR1 MNHEY, CDR2 SVGAGI. The ends were cut back, 6 bases at V and 6 bases at J, with 17 bases in the middle. CDR3 size: 15 residues.

This sequence joins TRBV4-1 and TRBJ2-7; D is possibly TRBD1 or TRBD2 (5 bases each). The CDR3 has 12 amino acids. CDR1 and CDR2 from the germline V gene are MGHRA and YSYEKL. V was clipped by 4 bases and J by 6 bases, with 10 bases between them. CDR3 in amino acids: CASSRPGPEQYF. The CDR3 DNA follows: TGCGCCAGCAGCCGCCCGGGACCCGAGCAGTACTTC.